This TCR beta chain was recovered during a study of OX40 agonist ivuxolimab in advanced cancers. Study-level information: Previous treatment with anti-PD-1, anti-PD-L1 or anti-CTLA-4 therapy was allowed; roughly 40% had received some.

Profiled with immunoSEQ multiplex PCR; TCRdb holds only in-frame clones, not every one. The sample consists of approximately 66,000 clones, approximately 90% of them appearing once. Study findings and constraints: Antigen specificity remained undetermined for the expanded peripheral T cells. In the 0.1 to 3.0 mg/kg range, CD4+ and CD8+ blood T cells had expanded clonally by week 6.

Systemic immunosuppression or autoimmune disease history was grounds to exclude patients. Trimming cost V 1 base and J 3 bases, with 9 bases left between them. The CDR3 runs 14 residues. Germline loops: CDR1 SGHNT, CDR2 YYREEE (reference sequence). This clone was detected once. What it recognizes is unknown. The sequenced sample was CD4+ or CD8+ T cells sorted from blood, obtained in a trial of the OX40 agonist ivuxolimab. The source is an adult with an advanced solid tumor such as melanoma, head and neck, liver or kidney cancer. The V and J genes are TRBV5-4 and TRBJ2-3; D gene uncertain. CDR3 DNA sequence: TGTGCCAGCAGCTTGATAGGGTTTACAGATACGCAGTATTTT. Translation gives CASSLIGFTDTQYF. Variable domain in full (rest from reference TRBV5-4 and TRBJ2-3): ETGVTQSPTHLIKTRGQQVTLRCSSQSGHNTVSWYQQALGQGPQFIFQYYREEENGRGNFPPRFSGLQFPNYSSELNVNALELDDSALYLCASSLIGFTDTQYFGPGTRLTVL.